Listed here are 20 T cell receptor beta chains from one sample, sequenced in a study of blood T cell repertoires in COVID-19. The assay was immunoSEQ multiplex PCR, and TCRdb's table has in-frame clones only and misses some. The data contain fewer than 300,000 clones, 84% of them seen just once; the ten biggest clones take up about a sixth. Sequences were obtained from peripheral blood. All receptors come from an older person with COVID-19, enrolled during active disease.

The V and J genes are TRBV7-8 and TRBJ1-1; D not resolved. Germline CDR1 is SGHVS and CDR2 is FQNEAQ. V lost 4 bases, J lost 1 base, and 19 bases lay in between. This CDR3 has 17 residues. The CDR3 nucleotides read TGTGCCAGCAGCTCACTGGCGTTGGGCACCCAGAACACTGAAGCTTTCTTT. Translation gives CASSSLALGTQNTEAFF.

V and J are TRBV5-5 and TRBJ2-1; D is undetermined. Germline V lookup: CDR1 SGHKS, CDR2 YYEKEE (reference sequence). The CDR3 length is 13 residues. Trimming shortened V by 0 bases and J by 4 bases, and 5 bases separated the two germline ends. The CDR3 region is CASSLVVYNEQFF. The CDR3 DNA is TGTGCCAGCAGCTTGGTAGTATACAATGAGCAGTTCTTC.

The CDR3 DNA reads as TGTGCCAGCAGACCCAGGGACAGGGAAGCTTTCTTT. Its protein is CASRPRDREAFF. V gene TRBV7-2 combines with J gene TRBJ1-1, with 8 bases that match TRBD1. This CDR3 has 12 residues. V lost 6 bases, J lost 8 bases, and 5 bases stayed unmatched. Germline V lookup: CDR1 SGHTA, CDR2 FQGNSA.

The V gene is TRBV5-4, the J gene TRBJ2-7, with D hard to call. Trimming shortened V by 0 bases and J by 1 base, and 5 bases separated the two germline ends. The CDR3 is 13 amino acids. Germline CDR1 and CDR2: SGHNT and YYREEE (reference sequence). This CDR3 is CASSLEQSYEQYF. The CDR3 nucleotides are TGTGCCAGCAGCTTGGAACAGTCCTACGAGCAGTACTTC.

Only a few counts were recorded for this clone. The J gene is TRBJ2-3, the V gene TRBV4-1, with TRBD1 identical over 7 bases. The CDR3 extends over 14 amino acids. V shed 4 bases and J 4 bases; nucleotides not matched to a gene: 5. The V gene's germline CDR1 is MGHRA and CDR2 YSYEKL. DNA of the CDR3: TGCGCCAGCAGCCTAATAGACAGGGCAGATACGCAGTATTTT. Its protein is CASSLIDRADTQYF.

This clone occurred once. V is TRBV4-3 and J is TRBJ2-1; 8 bases map to TRBD2. CDR1 and CDR2 (germline): LGHNA, YSLEER. The CDR3 has 16 residues. V was pared by 2 bases and J by 6 bases, with 9 bases of the junction left unmatched. CDR3 bases: TGCGCCAGCAGCCAAATTGCGGGACTAGACAGCAATGAGCAGTTCTTC. It codes for CASSQIAGLDSNEQFF.

The chain carries TRBV6-2 or TRBV6-3 and TRBJ2-1, with TRBD1 as a possible D gene (5 bases). The V end was cut by 4 bases, the J end by 9 bases, with 13 bases between. This CDR3 is built from 13 residues. Per germline, CDR1 MNHEY and CDR2 SVGEGT. CDR3 nucleotides: TGTGCCAGCAGTTGGGGCAGGGATAGTGAGCAGTTCTTC. Amino acid sequence: CASSWGRDSEQFF.

This chain joins TRBV9 and TRBJ2-1, with D perhaps TRBD2 (6 bases). The CDR3 spans 15 residues. Looked up from germline, CDR1 is SGDLS and CDR2 is YYNGEE. Trimming took off 4 bases at V and 5 bases at J, with 16 bases between the two ends. The CDR3 DNA is TGTGCCAGCAGCCCAACTAGCTCAAACCACAATGAGCAGTTCTTC. Residues: CASSPTSSNHNEQFF.

The chain is built from TRBV30 and TRBJ2-1; 13 positions match TRBD2. V was pared by 2 bases and J by 9 bases, with 4 bases of the junction left unmatched. CDR1 and CDR2 from the germline V gene are GTSNPN and SVGIG (reference sequence). This CDR3 is 14 amino acids long. DNA for the CDR3: TGTGCCTGGAGTACTAGCGGGAGGGCCTCTGAGCAGTTCTTC. Its protein is CAWSTSGRASEQFF. Using reference TRBV30 and TRBJ2-1 for the parts outside the CDR3, the full variable domain is SQTIHQWPATLVQPVGSPLSLECTVEGTSNPNLYWYRQAAGRGLQLLFYSVGIGQISSEVPQNLSASRPQDRQFILSSKKLLLSDSGFYLCAWSTSGRASEQFFGPGTRLTVL.

CDR3 coding DNA: TGTGCCAGTAGTAATCCGGGACAGGGAATTCACGAGCAGTACTTC. Amino acid sequence: CASSNPGQGIHEQYF. V gene TRBV19 combines with J gene TRBJ2-7, with 9 nucleotides matching TRBD1. This CDR3 region has 15 residues. The germline V gene encodes CDR1 LNHDA and CDR2 SQIVND (reference sequence). Unmatched junction bases numbered 9, after V lost 4 bases and J lost 5 bases. The full variable domain, rest sourced from reference TRBV19 and TRBJ2-7, is DGGITQSPKYLFRKEGQNVTLSCEQNLNHDAMYWYRQDPGQGLRLIYYSQIVNDFQKGDIAEGYSVSREKKESFPLTVTSAQKNPTAFYLCASSNPGQGIHEQYFGPGTRLTVT.

The V gene is TRBV6-2 or TRBV6-3, the J gene TRBJ2-1; 7 bases line up with TRBD1. V trimming: 0 bases; J trimming: 3 bases; junction bases outside the gene matches: 8. The V gene's germline CDR1 is MNHEY and CDR2 SVGEGT. The CDR3 length is 17 residues. The CDR3 is CASSYSSTGSDYNEQFF. CDR3 nucleotides: TGTGCCAGCAGTTACTCCTCGACAGGGTCGGACTACAATGAGCAGTTCTTC.

J is TRBJ1-2 and V is TRBV19; possibly TRBD1 for D (6 bases). V was cut by 6 bases and J by 4 bases, with 15 bases left in between. This CDR3 spans 14 amino acids. Germline V gene lookup returns CDR1 LNHDA and CDR2 SQIVND (reference sequence). CDR3 amino acids: CASRTGLEGYGYTF. The CDR3 DNA sequence: TGTGCCAGTAGAACAGGGCTCGAGGGCTATGGCTACACCTTC.

The gene calls are TRBV6-5 and TRBJ1-3, with 8 bases identical to TRBD1. The CDR3 has 13 residues. CDR1 MNHEY and CDR2 SVGAGI come from the germline V gene. V was pared by 7 bases and J by 3 bases, with 2 bases of the junction left unmatched. CDR3 residues: CASKTGDGNTIYF. The CDR3 DNA sequence: TGTGCCAGCAAGACAGGGGATGGAAACACCATATATTTT.

The CDR3 nucleotides are TGTGCCAGCAGCTACAAGGCGTGGGAGGGGAGCCAAGAGACCCAGTACTTC. It encodes CASSYKAWEGSQETQYF. This sequence joins TRBV5-8 and TRBJ2-5; 7 bases match TRBD2. The CDR3 is made up of 17 amino acids. Germline V gene data show CDR1 as SGHTS and CDR2 as YDEGEE. Trimming took 3 bases from V and 1 from J; bases not matched to a gene: 12.

J is TRBJ2-1 and V is TRBV12-3 or TRBV12-4; D is undetermined. With 3 bases removed from V and 7 bases from J, the gap between germline ends came to 4 bases. The CDR3 is made up of 11 amino acids. As DNA, the CDR3 is TGTGCCAGCAGTTTCCTAAATGAGCAGTTCTTC. This translates into CASSFLNEQFF.

The V gene is TRBV21-1, the J gene TRBJ2-2; the table's D call, TRBD1, has no DNA check behind it. TRBV21-1 is a pseudogene segment. The length of the CDR3 is 16 residues. CDR3 region: CASKHLGQSNTGELFF. CDR3 nucleotide sequence: TGTGCCAGTAAGCATCTCGGACAGTCAAACACCGGGGAGCTGTTTTTT.

The chain couples TRBV18 to TRBJ1-2; 7 bases fit TRBD1. V shed 3 bases and J 8 bases; nucleotides not matched to a gene: 15. The CDR3 spans 16 residues. The germline CDR1 and CDR2 sequences are KGHSH and LQKENI. The CDR3 spells CASSPIGQAARGGYTF. In nucleotides, the CDR3 is TGTGCCAGCTCACCCATCGGACAGGCGGCTCGAGGAGGCTACACCTTC.

The chain joins TRBV4-3 to TRBJ1-1; TRBD1 matches 7 bases. The length of the CDR3 is 18 residues. J gave up 7 bases and V 1 base, and 18 bases lay outside the gene matches. CDR1 and CDR2 (germline): LGHNA, YSLEER. CDR3 sequence reads: CASSQGWSRGLKRLEAFF. CDR3 DNA sequence: TGCGCCAGCAGCCAAGGATGGAGTAGGGGGCTGAAGCGCCTTGAAGCTTTCTTT.

The chain carries TRBV7-2 and TRBJ2-1; TRBD2 matches at 14 bases. V lost 5 bases to trimming and J lost 8 bases; unmatched junction nucleotides: 11. This CDR3 is built from 17 residues. CDR1 and CDR2 (germline): SGHTA, FQGNSA. CDR3 DNA: TGTGCCAGCAGCGTAGGACCGGGACTAGCGGGGGAGGATGAGCAGTTCTTC. Residues: CASSVGPGLAGEDEQFF.

V gene TRBV11-2 combines with J gene TRBJ1-2, with TRBD1 matching 8 bases. V was pared by 0 bases and J by 5 bases, with 17 bases of the junction left unmatched. This CDR3 is 19 amino acids long. In germline, CDR1 is SGHAT, CDR2 FQNNGV. CDR3 amino acids: CASSLDPDRGAEYVYGYTF. DNA of the CDR3: TGTGCCAGCAGCTTAGATCCCGACAGGGGCGCTGAGTACGTGTATGGCTACACCTTC.